The T cell receptor (beta chain) described here comes from a study of T cell repertoires in cytomegalovirus infection. Study summary: Indications came from public TCR beta signatures; they pointed to CMV infection and to a matching HLA type.

TCRdb reanalysed the reads using MiXCR and keeps one entry per CDR3 protein. This sample has about 740,000 distinct CDR3 sequences; roughly 35% occur once, and the top ten carry roughly 2.8%. This clonotype was detected only a few times. What it recognizes is unknown. The CDR3 contains 15 residues. Germline lookup yields CDR1 SGHVS and CDR2 FNYEAQ. V lost 2 bases, J lost 4 bases, and 1 base stayed unmatched. Study-wide points: Ex vivo, HLA-C-restricted CMV-specific TCR beta clonotypes prevailed over the rest of the response. Adding up the frequency of public TCR beta families identified people who carried CMV plus the relevant HLA.

The sequence derives from a human donor in good health (CMV status not recorded). Some clones in this sample may be carry-over from other donors' samples. V is TRBV7-6 and J is TRBJ2-5, with 13 bases matching TRBD2. The sample taken for sequencing was PBMCs. The CDR3 spells CASSLTSGGAETQYF. CDR3 DNA sequence: TGTGCCAGCAGCTTAACTAGCGGGGGGGCAGAGACCCAGTACTTC.